Following are 9 T cell receptor beta chains from one sample sequenced in a study of T-cell memory formation after mild COVID-19. Using its own MiXCR run on the 5' RACE reads, TCRdb lists one record per CDR3 protein. The table has approximately 170,000 distinct CDR3 sequences, approximately 12% seen once. The specimen sequenced was PBMCs or a T cell subset sorted from them (not recorded which). The origin of the receptors is a man younger than 35 who had mild COVID-19 (a few samples of this study predate the infection). Cell type and time point are not known.

A few counts support this clonotype. The chain has TRBV5-1 and TRBJ2-3; 10 bases fit TRBD2. V was clipped by 2 bases and J by 2 bases; unmatched bases: 2. CDR1 is SGHRS and CDR2 is YFSETQ in the germline V gene. This CDR3 is built from 15 residues. This chain's CDR3 is CASSFSGGPTDTQYF. CDR3 nucleotides: TGCGCCAGCAGCTTTAGCGGGGGGCCCACAGATACGCAGTATTTT.

The rearrangement links TRBV12-3 or TRBV12-4 to TRBJ1-1; D might be TRBD1 (6 bases). The V and J ends lost 3 bases and 10 bases respectively, with 15 bases between them. There are 13 residues in the CDR3. Here the CDR3 reads CASSLGRGFLAFF. The CDR3 nucleotides are TGTGCCAGCAGTTTGGGCAGGGGCTTTCTAGCTTTCTTT.

A few counts support this clonotype. This CDR3 reads CASSPFQGERNEQFF. The DNA of the CDR3 is TGTGCCAGCAGCCCCTTCCAGGGAGAGAGAAATGAGCAGTTCTTC. The chain uses TRBV5-6 and TRBJ2-1, with D perhaps being TRBD1 or TRBD2 (5 bases each). The CDR3 runs to 15 residues. V gave up 4 bases and J gave up 7 bases, with 18 bases separating them. Germline loops: CDR1 SGHDT, CDR2 YYEEEE.

The chain combines TRBV9 with TRBJ1-3; D uncertain. The V and J ends lost 3 bases and 0 bases respectively, with 10 bases between them. Germline CDR1 is SGDLS and CDR2 is YYNGEE. The CDR3 runs to 15 residues. In DNA, the CDR3 is TGTGCCAGCAGCGCGACGAGCTACTCTGGAAACACCATATATTTT. This codes for CASSATSYSGNTIYF.

The chain is built from TRBV18 and TRBJ2-3; the D gene is possibly TRBD2 (7 bases). Trimming shortened V by 3 bases and J by 1 base, and 17 bases separated the two germline ends. The CDR3 consists of 17 residues. Germline-derived CDR1 and CDR2 are KGHSH and LQKENI. The CDR3 loop is CASSPPNQGRGTDTQYF. The DNA of the CDR3 is TGTGCCAGCTCACCCCCCAACCAGGGGAGGGGCACAGATACGCAGTATTTT.

The chain employs TRBV10-3 and TRBJ2-3; 9 nucleotides match TRBD2. The germline gives CDR1 ENHRY, CDR2 SYGVKD. The CDR3 has 13 amino acids. With 10 bases clipped from V and 4 bases from J, the junction kept 6 bases outside the gene matches. CDR3 residues: CASQRGDPDTQYF. Written as DNA, the CDR3 is TGTGCCAGCCAGCGGGGGGACCCAGATACGCAGTATTTT.

In this sample, this clonotype turned up a few times. V gene TRBV6-5 combines with J gene TRBJ1-1, with 7 positions matching TRBD1. Germline values: CDR1 MNHEY, CDR2 SVGAGI. Germline trimming cut 6 bases from V and 4 bases from J; bases unmatched to any gene: 2. CDR3 length: 12 amino acids. CDR3 sequence: CASRQGSTEAFF. DNA for the CDR3: TGTGCCAGCAGACAGGGGAGCACTGAAGCTTTCTTT.

The chain carries TRBV7-2 and TRBJ1-3; D gene uncertain. Germline CDR1 SGHTA, CDR2 FQGNSA. The CDR3 totals 15 residues. Trimming took off 7 bases at V and 0 bases at J, with 13 bases between the two ends. DNA of the CDR3: TGTGCCAGCACCCGGCTTCCTAGCTCTGGAAACACCATATATTTT. Translation gives CASTRLPSSGNTIYF. Based on the CDR3 plus reference TRBV7-2 and TRBJ1-3, the full variable domain is GAGVSQSPSNKVTEKGKDVELRCDPISGHTALYWYRQSLGQGLEFLIYFQGNSAPDKSGLPSDRFSAERTGGSVSTLTIQRTQQEDSAVYLCASTRLPSSGNTIYFGEGSWLTVV.

This chain links TRBV6-5 with TRBJ1-5; D is unclear. From germline, CDR1 is MNHEY and CDR2 SVGAGI. The length of the CDR3 is 13 residues. The V end was cut by 4 bases, the J end by 5 bases, with 9 bases between. CDR3: CASSSHPDQPQHF. CDR3 bases: TGTGCCAGCAGTTCTCACCCCGATCAGCCCCAGCATTTT.